These 18 T cell receptor beta chains originate from one sample sequenced in a study of tumor-infiltrating lymphocytes in primary liver carcinoma. Total RNA amounting to 500 ng was the source from which TCR beta cDNA was made with a constant-region primer. TCR beta libraries came from three nested multiplex PCR rounds using slightly modified ARM-PCR. Rounds one and two of PCR, each of roughly 11 cycles, were primed with TRBV1-TRBV30 forward primers and a C-beta reverse primer. TCRdb called the multiplex PCR reads again in MiXCR, with one record for every CDR3 protein. The data show 70,000 to 75,000 distinct CDR3 sequences, nearly 70% seen once. Co-extraction of RNA and DNA was performed on about 20-33 mg of unsorted bulk tissue. The specimen was liver tumor tissue from sampling region 4. Described subset: tumor region T4, right-lateral pole. The receptors come from a man aged 35-49 years with primary liver carcinoma and hepatitis B virus infection.

Worth noting for this clonotype: The conserved phenylalanine or tryptophan is not found at the CDR3 terminus, so this likely reflects a read error. V is TRBV11-2 and J is TRBJ2-1; no clear D gene. The CDR3 runs to 12 residues. Germline CDR1 and CDR2: SGHAT and FQNNGV. CDR3 sequence reads: CASRLAYNEQFL. The CDR3 DNA follows: TGTGCCAGCCGCTTGGCATACAATGAGCAGTTCCTC.

Concerning this clonotype itself: A much bigger clone sits one base away, suggesting this may be a read error. CDR3 amino acids: CASSLRTGGSGHTF. CDR3 nucleotides: TGTGCCAGCAGTCTCAGGACAGGGGGCAGTGGCCACACCTTC. The rearrangement uses TRBV28 and TRBJ1-2, with 11 bases lining up with TRBD1. Germline V gene lookup returns CDR1 MDHEN and CDR2 SYDVKM. This CDR3 has 14 amino acids.

Remarks on this clonotype: A much larger clone differs from this one at a single base, so this may be a read error. The chain joins TRBV30 to TRBJ2-7; D uncertain. The CDR3 runs 14 residues. Trimming stripped 5 bases from V and 0 bases from J, with 14 bases between. Germline CDR1 and CDR2: GTSNPN and SVGIG (reference sequence). CDR3 DNA: TGTGCCTGGTGCGTGGGGTCCAGCTCCTACGAGCAGTACTTC. Translating gives CAWCVGSSSYEQYF.

With regard to this clonotype: The junction and the germline gene differ at one end; a read error may be behind it. J is TRBJ2-7 and V is TRBV4-2; perhaps TRBD2 as D (5 bases). Germline values: CDR1 LGHNA, CDR2 YNFKEQ. The CDR3 runs to 18 residues. CDR3 region: CASSQDTPIGIFSYEQYF. CDR3 bases: TGTGCCAGTAGCCAAGACACGCCCATCGGGATTTTCTCCTACGAGCAGTACTTC.

With regard to this clonotype: The junction does not match germline at one end; this may be a read error. The chain uses TRBV29-1 and TRBJ2-2, with D tentatively TRBD1 (6 bases). This CDR3 has 13 residues. Germline V CDR1 and CDR2: SQVTM, ANQGSEA. The CDR3 sequence: CSLDRQDTGELSF. The DNA for the CDR3 is TGCAGCCTTGACCGACAGGACACCGGGGAGCTGTCTTTT.

At least ten counts were recorded for this clonotype. The rearrangement uses TRBV30 and TRBJ1-1, with a tentative D call TRBD1 (6 bases). Per the germline V gene, CDR1 is GTSNPN and CDR2 is SVGIG (reference sequence). The CDR3 contains 12 residues. Between the trimmed V and J ends, which lost 2 bases and 7 bases, there was a span of 11 bases. CDR3 in amino acids: CAWSPGAGEAFF. The CDR3 DNA reads TGTGCCTGGAGTCCAGGGGCCGGTGAAGCTTTCTTT.

This clonotype turned up a few times. This may arise from a read error, as a much more abundant clone is one base away. The chain employs TRBV30 and TRBJ2-6; D unclear. The CDR3 extends over 16 amino acids. Per the germline V gene, CDR1 is GTSNPN and CDR2 is SVGIG (reference sequence). This chain's CDR3 is CVWSPQVFSGANVLTF. The DNA for the CDR3 is TGTGTCTGGAGTCCGCAGGTCTTCTCTGGGGCCAACGTCCTGACTTTC.

A remark on this clonotype: A clone one base away is much larger, so this may be a read error. This chain joins TRBV30 and TRBJ2-6; perhaps TRBD1 as D (5 bases). Germline-derived CDR1 and CDR2 are GTSNPN and SVGIG (reference sequence). This CDR3 comprises 16 residues. As DNA, the CDR3 is TGTGCCTGGAGTGTACCAGCGATTTCTGGGGCCAACGTCCTGATTTTC. Its translation: CAWSVPAISGANVLIF.

As to this clonotype: Compared with germline, one end of the junction differs, possibly owing to a read error. CDR3 nucleotides: TGTGCCTGCAGCCAAAGCATTAATCCGGGGGTTCAGCCCCAGCATTTT. Translated, it gives CACSQSINPGVQPQHF. The chain employs TRBV11-2 and TRBJ1-5, with D perhaps matching TRBD1 (5 bases). CDR1 is SGHAT and CDR2 is FQNNGV in the germline V gene. The CDR3 totals 16 residues. Variable domain in full (rest from reference TRBV11-2 and TRBJ1-5): EAGVAQSPRYKIIEKRQSVAFWCNPISGHATLYWYQQILGQGPKLLIQFQNNGVVDDSQLPKDRFSAERLKGVDSTLKIQPAKLEDSAVYLCACSQSINPGVQPQHFGDGTRLSIL.

Comment on this clonotype: No conserved phenylalanine or tryptophan is present at the end of the CDR3, so a read error is the likely explanation. The chain links TRBV6-2 or TRBV6-3 to TRBJ2-5, with 8 bases aligning to TRBD2. Germline V CDR1 and CDR2: MNHEY, SVGEGT. The CDR3 extends over 15 amino acids. V trimming: 5 bases; J trimming: 11 bases; junction bases outside the gene matches: 16. The CDR3 sequence: CASSPGTRIVRGQYL. CDR3 sequence (DNA): TGTGCCAGCAGTCCCGGGACTAGAATAGTTCGTGGTCAGTACCTC.

Regarding this clonotype: The junction and the germline gene differ at one end; a read error may be behind it. The gene calls are TRBV11-2 and TRBJ2-5, with D possibly matching TRBD1 (6 bases). This CDR3 has 17 residues. The V gene's germline CDR1 is SGHAT and CDR2 FQNNGV. The CDR3 loop is CASSLVSGGSRGETQCF. CDR3 bases: TGTGCCAGCAGCTTAGTCAGTGGGGGCAGTCGGGGAGAGACCCAGTGCTTC.

Of note for this clonotype: A much larger clone differs from this one at a single base, so this may be a read error. J is TRBJ2-1 and V is TRBV6-1, with 8 bases fitting TRBD2. CDR3 length: 15 residues. Germline V CDR1 and CDR2: MNHNS, SASEGT. The CDR3 region is CASSEGLVSYNEQSF. CDR3 DNA: TGTGCCAGCAGTGAGGGACTAGTTTCCTACAATGAGCAGTCCTTC.

This clonotype has just one count. A junction end diverges from the germline sequence, so it may reflect a read error. The chain couples TRBV6-4 to TRBJ2-1; D is uncertain. Germline V gene data show CDR1 as MRHNA and CDR2 as SNTAGT. This CDR3 has 13 amino acids. CDR3 in DNA: TGTGCCAACAGTGACTCAGAGCACAATGAGCAGTTCTTC. As protein: CANSDSEHNEQFF.

This clonotype has a handful of counts. The chain links TRBV24-1 to TRBJ2-3; 8 nucleotides line up with TRBD2. Germline CDR1 is KGHDR and CDR2 is SFDVKD. There are 17 residues in the CDR3. The junction had 9 bases not matched to a gene; V was cut back by 2 bases and J by 3 bases. The CDR3 DNA reads TGTGCCACCAGTGATTACCCGACTAGCGTGAGGACAGATACGCAGTATTTT. Translating gives CATSDYPTSVRTDTQYF.

A remark on this clonotype: The missing conserved phenylalanine or tryptophan at the end of this CDR3 makes a read error likely. The chain is built from TRBV5-8 and TRBJ2-1; TRBD2 is a possible D gene (6 bases). Germline V gene data show CDR1 as SGHTS and CDR2 as YDEGEE. This CDR3 contains 16 residues. V dropped 1 base and J dropped 2 bases, with 13 bases sitting between them. The CDR3 coding sequence is TGTGCCAGCAGCTTGTTGTGGAGGGAGGCCTACAATGAGCAGTTCCTC. Its protein is CASSLLWREAYNEQFL.

The chain is built from TRBV29-1 and TRBJ1-1; 8 nucleotides agree with TRBD1. Germline V gene data show CDR1 as SQVTM and CDR2 as ANQGSEA. The CDR3 loop spans 10 amino acids. CDR3 protein: CIATTGEAFF. In DNA, the CDR3 is TGCATCGCTACGACAGGGGAGGCTTTCTTT. The complete variable domain, with remaining parts taken from reference TRBV29-1 and TRBJ1-1, reads SAVISQKPSRDICQRGTSLTIQCQVDSQVTMMFWYRQQPGQSLTLIATANQGSEATYESGFVIDKFPISRPNLTFSTLTVSNMSPEDSSIYLCIATTGEAFFGQGTRLTVV.

Comments on this clonotype: A much larger clone lies a single base off, so this may be a read error. The chain joins TRBV6-1 to TRBJ2-1; possible D gene TRBD2, 6 bases. CDR1 MNHNS and CDR2 SASEGT come from the germline V gene. V shed 3 bases and J shed 6 bases, with 15 bases lying between them. The CDR3 is 15 amino acids. The CDR3: CASSDGTHTCNEQFF. The CDR3 coding sequence is TGTGCCAGCAGTGACGGGACTCATACCTGCAATGAGCAGTTCTTC.

Remarks on this clonotype: At one boundary the junction diverges from the germline segment, which might be a read error. The chain links TRBV4-1 to TRBJ2-2; 10 nucleotides agree with TRBD2. This CDR3 comprises 20 residues. CDR1 is MGHRA and CDR2 is YSYEKL in the germline V gene. DNA for the CDR3: TGCGCCAGCGAAGAGGGCCCATTAGCGGGAGGCCCAGCGAACACTGGGGAGCTGTTTTTT. Its translation: CASEEGPLAGGPANTGELFF.